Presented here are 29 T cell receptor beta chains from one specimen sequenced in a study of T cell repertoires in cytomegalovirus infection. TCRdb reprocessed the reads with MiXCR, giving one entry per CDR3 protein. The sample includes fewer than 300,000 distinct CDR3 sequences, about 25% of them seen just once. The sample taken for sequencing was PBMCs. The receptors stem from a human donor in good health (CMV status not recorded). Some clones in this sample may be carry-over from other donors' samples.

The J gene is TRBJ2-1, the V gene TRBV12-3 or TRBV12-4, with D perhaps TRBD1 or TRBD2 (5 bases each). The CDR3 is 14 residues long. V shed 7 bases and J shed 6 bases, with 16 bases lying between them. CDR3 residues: CASTGGLEPNEQFF. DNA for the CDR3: TGTGCCAGCACTGGGGGTTTGGAACCCAATGAGCAGTTCTTC.

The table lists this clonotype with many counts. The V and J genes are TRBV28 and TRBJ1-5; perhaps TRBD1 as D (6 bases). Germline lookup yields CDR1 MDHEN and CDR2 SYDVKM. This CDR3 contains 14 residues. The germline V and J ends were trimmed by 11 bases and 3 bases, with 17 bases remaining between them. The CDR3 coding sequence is TGTGCCGCGAAGATTCCAGGGGACAATCAGCCCCAGCATTTT. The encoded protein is CAAKIPGDNQPQHF.

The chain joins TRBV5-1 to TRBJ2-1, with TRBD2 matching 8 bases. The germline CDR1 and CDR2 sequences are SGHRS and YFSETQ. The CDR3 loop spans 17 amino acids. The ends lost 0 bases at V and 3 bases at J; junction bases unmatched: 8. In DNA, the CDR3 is TGCGCCAGCAGCTTGGCCCCGGCTAGCGGGTTCTACAATGAGCAGTTCTTC. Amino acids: CASSLAPASGFYNEQFF.

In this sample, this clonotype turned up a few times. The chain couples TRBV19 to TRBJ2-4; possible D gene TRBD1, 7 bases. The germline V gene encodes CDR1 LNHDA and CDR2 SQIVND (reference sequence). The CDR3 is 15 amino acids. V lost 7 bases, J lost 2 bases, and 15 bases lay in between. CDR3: CASNPTGRSKNIQYF. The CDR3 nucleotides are TGTGCCAGTAACCCGACAGGGAGGTCCAAAAACATTCAGTACTTC.

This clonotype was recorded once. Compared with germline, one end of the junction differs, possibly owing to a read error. CDR3 region: CASSLVRGTSDVTF. The DNA for the CDR3 is TGTGCCAGCAGCTTAGTAAGGGGGACTAGCGATGTCACCTTC. This chain uses TRBV11-2 with TRBJ2-1; TRBD2 agrees at 10 bases. The CDR3 length is 14 residues. Germline-derived CDR1 and CDR2 are SGHAT and FQNNGV.

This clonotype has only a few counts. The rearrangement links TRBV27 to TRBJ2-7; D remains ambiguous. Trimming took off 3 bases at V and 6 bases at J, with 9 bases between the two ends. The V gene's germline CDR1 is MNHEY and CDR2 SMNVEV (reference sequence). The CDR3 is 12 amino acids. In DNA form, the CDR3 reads TGTGCCAGCAGTTTGTTCGGAACCGAGCAGTACTTC. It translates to CASSLFGTEQYF.

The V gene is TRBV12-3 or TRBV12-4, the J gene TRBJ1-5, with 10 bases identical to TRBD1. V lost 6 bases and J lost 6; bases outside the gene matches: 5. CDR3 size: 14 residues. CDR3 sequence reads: CASSQTGGGQPQHF. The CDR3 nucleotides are TGTGCCAGCAGCCAGACAGGGGGCGGTCAGCCCCAGCATTTT.

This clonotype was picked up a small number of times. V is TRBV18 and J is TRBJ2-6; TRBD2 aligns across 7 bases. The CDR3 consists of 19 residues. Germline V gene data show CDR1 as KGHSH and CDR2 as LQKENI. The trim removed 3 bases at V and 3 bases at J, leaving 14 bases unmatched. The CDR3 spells CASSPSGLPGGLGANVLTF. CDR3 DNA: TGTGCCAGCTCACCGTCCGGGCTCCCGGGAGGACTTGGGGCCAACGTCCTGACTTTC. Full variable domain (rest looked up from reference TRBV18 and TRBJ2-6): NAGVMQNPRHLVRRRGQEARLRCSPMKGHSHVYWYRQLPEEGLKFMVYLQKENIIDESGMPKERFSAEFPKEGPSILRIQQVVRGDSAAYFCASSPSGLPGGLGANVLTFGAGSRLTVL.

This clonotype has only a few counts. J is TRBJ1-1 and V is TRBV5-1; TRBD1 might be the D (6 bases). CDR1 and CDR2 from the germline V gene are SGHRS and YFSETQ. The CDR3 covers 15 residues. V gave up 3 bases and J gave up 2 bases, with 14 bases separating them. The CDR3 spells CASSSAGTPNTEAFF. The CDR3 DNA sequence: TGCGCCAGCAGCTCTGCCGGGACACCCAACACTGAAGCTTTCTTT.

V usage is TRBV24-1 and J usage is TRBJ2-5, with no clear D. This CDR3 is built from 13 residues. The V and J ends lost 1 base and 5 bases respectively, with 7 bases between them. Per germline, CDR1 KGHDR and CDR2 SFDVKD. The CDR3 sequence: CATSDFRAETQYF. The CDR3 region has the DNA TGTGCCACCAGTGATTTTAGGGCCGAGACCCAGTACTTC.

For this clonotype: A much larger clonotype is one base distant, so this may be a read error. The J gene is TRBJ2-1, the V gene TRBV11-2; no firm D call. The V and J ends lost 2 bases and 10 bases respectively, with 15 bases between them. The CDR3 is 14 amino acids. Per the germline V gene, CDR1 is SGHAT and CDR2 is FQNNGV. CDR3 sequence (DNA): TGTGCCAGCAGCTTAATGGCCGGCAGTGAAGAGCAGTTCTTC. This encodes CASSLMAGSEEQFF.

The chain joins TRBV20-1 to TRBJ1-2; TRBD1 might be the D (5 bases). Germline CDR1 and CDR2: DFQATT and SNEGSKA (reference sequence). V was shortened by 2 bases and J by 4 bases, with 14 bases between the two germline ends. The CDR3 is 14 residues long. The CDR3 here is CSARRGTEVYGYTF. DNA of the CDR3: TGCAGTGCTAGAAGAGGGACCGAAGTCTATGGCTACACCTTC.

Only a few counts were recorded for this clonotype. This chain's CDR3 is CASRITGGNDQPQHF. The CDR3 region has the DNA TGTGCCAGCAGAATAACAGGGGGCAATGATCAGCCCCAGCATTTT. The chain combines TRBV6-6 with TRBJ1-5, with 9 bases lining up with TRBD1. V dropped 6 bases and J dropped 5; count of bases not matched to a gene: 8. The germline gives CDR1 MNHNY, CDR2 SVGAGI (reference sequence). The CDR3 totals 15 residues.

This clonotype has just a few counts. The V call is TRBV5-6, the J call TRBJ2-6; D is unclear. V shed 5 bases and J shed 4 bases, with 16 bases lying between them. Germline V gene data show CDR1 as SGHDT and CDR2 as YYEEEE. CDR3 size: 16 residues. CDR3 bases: TGTGCCAGCAGTCCTCGAAGGAATTTAGGGGCCAACGTCCTGACTTTC. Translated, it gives CASSPRRNLGANVLTF.

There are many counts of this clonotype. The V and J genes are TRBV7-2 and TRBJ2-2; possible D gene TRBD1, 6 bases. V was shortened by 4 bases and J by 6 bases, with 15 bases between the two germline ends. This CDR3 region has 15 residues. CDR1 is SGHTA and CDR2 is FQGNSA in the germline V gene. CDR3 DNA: TGTGCCAGCAGCTCCCAGGGGCCGGAGGCCGGGGAGCTGTTTTTT. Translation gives CASSSQGPEAGELFF.

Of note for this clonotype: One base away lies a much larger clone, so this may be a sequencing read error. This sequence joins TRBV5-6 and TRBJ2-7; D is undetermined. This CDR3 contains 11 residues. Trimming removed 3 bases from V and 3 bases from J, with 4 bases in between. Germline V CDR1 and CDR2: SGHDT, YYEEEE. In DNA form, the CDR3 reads TGTGCCAGCAGCTCAAACTACGAGCAGTACTTC. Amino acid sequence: CASSSNYEQYF.

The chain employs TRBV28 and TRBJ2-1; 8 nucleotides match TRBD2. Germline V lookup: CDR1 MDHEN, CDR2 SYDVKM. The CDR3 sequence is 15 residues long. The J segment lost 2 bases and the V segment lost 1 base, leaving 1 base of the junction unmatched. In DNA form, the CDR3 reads TGTGCCAGCAGTTTATCGGGAGGGCCCTACAATGAGCAGTTCTTC. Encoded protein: CASSLSGGPYNEQFF.

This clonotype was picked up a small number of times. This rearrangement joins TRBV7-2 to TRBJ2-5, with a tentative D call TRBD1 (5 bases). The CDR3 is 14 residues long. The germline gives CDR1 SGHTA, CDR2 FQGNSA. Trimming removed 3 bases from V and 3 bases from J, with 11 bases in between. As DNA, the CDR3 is TGTGCCAGCAGCTTGGGTGCGGACAAAGAGACCCAGTACTTC. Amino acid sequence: CASSLGADKETQYF.

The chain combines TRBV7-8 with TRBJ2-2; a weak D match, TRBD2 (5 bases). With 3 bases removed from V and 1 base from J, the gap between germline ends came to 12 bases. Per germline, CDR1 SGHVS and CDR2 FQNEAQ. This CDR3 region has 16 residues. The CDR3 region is CASSFGGRVNTGELFF. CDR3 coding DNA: TGTGCCAGCAGCTTCGGTGGGCGGGTGAACACCGGGGAGCTGTTTTTT.

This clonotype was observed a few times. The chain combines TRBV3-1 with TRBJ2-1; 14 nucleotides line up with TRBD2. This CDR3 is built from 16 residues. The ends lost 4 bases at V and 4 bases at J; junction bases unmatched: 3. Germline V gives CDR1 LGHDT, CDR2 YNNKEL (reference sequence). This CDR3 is CASSLRTSGGYNEQFF. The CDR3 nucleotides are TGTGCCAGCAGCCTCAGGACTAGCGGGGGGTACAATGAGCAGTTCTTC.

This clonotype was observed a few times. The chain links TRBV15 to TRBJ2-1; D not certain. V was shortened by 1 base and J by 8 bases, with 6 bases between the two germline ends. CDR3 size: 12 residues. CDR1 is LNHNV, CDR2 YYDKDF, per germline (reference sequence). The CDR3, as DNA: TGTGCCACCAGCAGAGTATGGGATGAGCAGTTCTTC. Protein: CATSRVWDEQFF.

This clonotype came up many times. The CDR3 here is CASSDDRIGSNQPQHF. Here the CDR3 DNA reads TGTGCCAGCAGCGACGACAGGATCGGGAGCAATCAGCCCCAGCATTTT. The chain has TRBV7-2 and TRBJ1-5; weak D call: TRBD1 (6 bases). CDR3 length equals 16 residues. The germline V and J ends were trimmed by 5 bases and 1 base, with 15 bases remaining between them. CDR1 and CDR2 (germline): SGHTA, FQGNSA.

The DNA of the CDR3 is TGTGCCAGCAGTTCCAACAGGGGGAACGGCTACACCTTC. The encoded protein is CASSSNRGNGYTF. V usage is TRBV12-3 or TRBV12-4 and J usage is TRBJ1-2, with 8 positions matching TRBD1. J lost 8 bases, V lost 4 bases, and 6 bases had no gene match. The CDR3 length is 13 residues.

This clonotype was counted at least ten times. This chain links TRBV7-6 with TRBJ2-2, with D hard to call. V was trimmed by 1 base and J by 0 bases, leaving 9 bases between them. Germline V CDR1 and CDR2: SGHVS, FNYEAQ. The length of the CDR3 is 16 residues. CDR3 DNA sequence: TGTGCCAGCAGCTTAGTACCGGGCGCGAACACCGGGGAGCTGTTTTTT. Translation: CASSLVPGANTGELFF.

CDR3 DNA sequence: TGTGCCAGCAGTTTCCCGAATCCAGATACGCAGTATTTT. Translation gives CASSFPNPDTQYF. The chain couples TRBV28 to TRBJ2-3; D gene ambiguous. Germline CDR1 is MDHEN and CDR2 is SYDVKM. The CDR3 covers 13 residues. The ends were cut back, 3 bases at V and 4 bases at J, with 8 bases in the middle.

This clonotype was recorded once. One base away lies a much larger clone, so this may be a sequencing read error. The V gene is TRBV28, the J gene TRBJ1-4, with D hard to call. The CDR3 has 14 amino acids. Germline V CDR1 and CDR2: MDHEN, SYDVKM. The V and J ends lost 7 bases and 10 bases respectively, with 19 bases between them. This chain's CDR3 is CASTITQDRGKLFF. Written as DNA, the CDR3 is TGTGCCAGCACCATAACCCAGGATCGTGGAAAACTGTTTTTT. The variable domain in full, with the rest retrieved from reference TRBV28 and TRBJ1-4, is DVKVTQSSRYLVKRTGEKVFLECVQDMDHENMFWYRQDPGLGLRLIYFSYDVKMKEKGDIPEGYSVSREKKERFSLILESASTNQTSMYLCASTITQDRGKLFFGSGTQLSVL.

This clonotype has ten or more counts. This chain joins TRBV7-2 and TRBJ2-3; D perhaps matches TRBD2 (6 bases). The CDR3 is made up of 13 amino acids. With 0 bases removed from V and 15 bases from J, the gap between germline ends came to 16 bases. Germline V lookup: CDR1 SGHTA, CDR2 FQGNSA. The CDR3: CASSLAHNGLTYF. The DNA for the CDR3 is TGTGCCAGCAGCTTAGCGCATAATGGACTAACATATTTT.

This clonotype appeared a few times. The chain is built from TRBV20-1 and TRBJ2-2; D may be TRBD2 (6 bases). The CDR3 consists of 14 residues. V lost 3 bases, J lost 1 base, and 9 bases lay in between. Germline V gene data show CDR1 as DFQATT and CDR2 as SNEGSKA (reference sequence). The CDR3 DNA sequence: TGCAGTGCTAGCGGGAGCGTGAACACCGGGGAGCTGTTTTTT. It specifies CSASGSVNTGELFF.

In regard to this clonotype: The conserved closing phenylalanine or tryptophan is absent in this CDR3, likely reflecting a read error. CDR3 sequence reads: CASSFSGTGAKNIQYS. The CDR3 coding sequence is TGTGCCAGCAGTTTTTCCGGGACAGGGGCCAAAAACATTCAGTACTCC. This chain joins TRBV28 and TRBJ2-4, with 9 bases identical to TRBD1. Germline lookup yields CDR1 MDHEN and CDR2 SYDVKM. This CDR3 is 16 amino acids long. With V trimmed by 3 bases and J by 1 base, 4 bases remained unmatched.